This entry describes one TCR beta chain. The source of the sample is a study of OX40 agonist ivuxolimab in advanced cancers. Study-wide background: Partial responses were seen in three patients, one with hepatocellular carcinoma and two with cutaneous melanoma.

CDR3 length: 14 amino acids. V lost 1 base to trimming and J lost 4 bases, with 7 bases between them. Looked up from germline, CDR1 is SEHNR and CDR2 is FQNEAQ (reference sequence). Only in-frame clones appear in the TCRdb table, and some are missing; sequencing was by immunoSEQ multiplex PCR. The sample contains about 50,000 clones, 88% of which appear only once. This sequence was found in an adult with an advanced solid tumor such as melanoma, head and neck, liver or kidney cancer. The chain recombines TRBV7-9 with TRBJ2-2; D is unresolved. Material: CD4+ or CD8+ T cells sorted from blood, obtained in a trial of the OX40 agonist ivuxolimab. DNA of the CDR3: TGTGCCAGCAGCTTAGTGCCCTTCACCGGGGAGCTGTTTTTT. Its protein product is CASSLVPFTGELFF.